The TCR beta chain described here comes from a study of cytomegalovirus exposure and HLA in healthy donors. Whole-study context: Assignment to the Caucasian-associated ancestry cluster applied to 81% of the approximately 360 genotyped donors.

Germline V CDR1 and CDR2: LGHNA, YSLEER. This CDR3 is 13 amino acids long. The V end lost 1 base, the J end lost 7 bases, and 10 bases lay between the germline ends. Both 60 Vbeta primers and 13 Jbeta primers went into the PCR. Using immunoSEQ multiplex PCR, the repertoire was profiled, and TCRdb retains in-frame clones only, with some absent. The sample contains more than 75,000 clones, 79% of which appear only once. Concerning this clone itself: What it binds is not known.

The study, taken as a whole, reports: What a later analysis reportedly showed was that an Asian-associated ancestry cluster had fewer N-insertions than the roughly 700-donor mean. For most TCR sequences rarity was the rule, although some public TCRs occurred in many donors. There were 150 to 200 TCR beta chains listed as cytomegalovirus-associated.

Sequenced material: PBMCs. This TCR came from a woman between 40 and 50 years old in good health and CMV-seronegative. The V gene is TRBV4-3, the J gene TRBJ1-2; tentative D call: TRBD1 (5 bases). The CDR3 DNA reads TGCGCCAGCAGCCAAGGGGGGGGTTTTGGCTACACCTTC. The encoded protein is CASSQGGGFGYTF.